The rows below give T cell receptor beta chains drawn from one sample of a study of CD8+ T cells in alopecia areata. TCRdb keeps only in-frame clones here, not all; method: immunoSEQ multiplex PCR. In the table there are roughly 250,000 clones, 67% of which are singletons. Specimen: CD4+ T cells sorted from blood, collected at week 0. The receptors were sampled from a human donor with alopecia areata. The CDR3 runs from the conserved cysteine through the conserved F or W. A D gene is named only where the DNA matches it firmly. Clone size appears in some rows only: once, few, many, or a class for an expanded clone.

TRBV7-2	NA	TRBJ2-3	TRBD2	TGTGCCAGCAGCTTAGGCGGGGGGCCGACAGATACGCAGTATTTT	CASSLGGGPTDTQYF
TRBV11-1	NA	TRBJ2-5	NA	TGTGCCAGCAGTCTAGGGCAGGCCCAAGAGACCCAGTACTTC	CASSLGQAQETQYF
TRBV7-9	few	TRBJ2-5	TRBD1	TGTGCCAGCAGCTTGGGGGACAGAAGGCAAGAGACCCAGTACTTC	CASSLGDRRQETQYF
TRBV29-1	NA	TRBJ1-5	NA	TGCAGCGTCATCTTACAGGGCAATCAGCCCCAGCATTTT	CSVILQGNQPQHF
TRBV27	NA	TRBJ2-4	TRBD2	TGTGCCAGCGCGGGCCCGGGGGGCATTCAGTACTTC	CASAGPGGIQYF
TRBV7-2	NA	TRBJ2-3	TRBD1	TGTGCCAGCAGCCAAGACAGGGGAACGACAGATACGCAGTATTTT	CASSQDRGTTDTQYF
TRBV29-1	NA	TRBJ2-3	NA	TGCTCCGGGGCTAGCACAGATACGCAGTATTTT	CSGASTDTQYF
TRBV7-3	NA	TRBJ1-2	NA	TGTGCCAGCAGCTTGTTAGGAGACGTAAACTATGGCTACACCTTC	CASSLLGDVNYGYTF
TRBV5-1	NA	TRBJ1-6	TRBD1	TGCGCCAGCAGCCCAGGGGGGGTCAGTTCACCCCTCCACTTT	CASSPGGVSSPLHF
TRBV10-3	NA	TRBJ2-5	TRBD1	TGTGCCACAAAACCGGGACAGGGGGGTGAGACCCAGTACTTC	CATKPGQGGETQYF
TRBV14	NA	TRBJ1-3	NA	TGTGCCAGCAGCCAAGAAAGGGGGATTGGAAACACCATATATTTT	CASSQERGIGNTIYF
TRBV10-3	few	TRBJ2-5	TRBD2	TGTGCCATCGGGGGACTAGCGGAAGAGACCCAGTACTTC	CAIGGLAEETQYF
TRBV5-1	NA	TRBJ1-3	NA	TGCGCCAGCAGCTTGGCCGGGAGCTACTCTGGAAACACCATATATTTT	CASSLAGSYSGNTIYF
TRBV15	NA	TRBJ1-5	NA	TGTGCCACCGCCCTGGGGGGCAATCAGCCCCAGCATTTT	CATALGGNQPQHF
TRBV7-2	NA	TRBJ2-7	TRBD1	TGTGCCAGCAGCCTAGACAGGGAGAGCTCCTACGAGCAGTACTTC	CASSLDRESSYEQYF
TRBV5-1	NA	TRBJ2-6	NA	TGCGCCAGCGTCGGAGTACCCGGGGCCAACGTCCTGACTTTC	CASVGVPGANVLTF
TRBV30	NA	TRBJ1-5	NA	TGTGCCTGGAGTGCGGGTGGGGATCAGCCCCAGCATTTT	CAWSAGGDQPQHF
TRBV7-9	NA	TRBJ2-3	NA	TGTGCCAGCAGCTTATCAGGGACCCGCACAGATACGCAGTATTTT	CASSLSGTRTDTQYF
TRBV30	NA	TRBJ1-2	NA	TGTGCCTGGATTAGGGACTTAGCCTACACCTTC	CAWIRDLAYTF
TRBV9	few	TRBJ1-2	TRBD1	TGTGCCAGCAGCGACCGGGACAGGGGCTTCCTTAACTATGGCTACACCTTC	CASSDRDRGFLNYGYTF
TRBV30	NA	TRBJ2-7	TRBD2	TGTGCCACCACCCCGGGACTAGCGGGGGGGCCGACCGAGCAGTACTTC	CATTPGLAGGPTEQYF
TRBV7-9	NA	TRBJ1-2	TRBD1	TGTGCCAGCAGCTTAGGTCGGTCGACAGGGGGCCGTGGCTACACCTTC	CASSLGRSTGGRGYTF
TRBV5-4	few	TRBJ1-1	NA	TGTGCCAGCAGCTTCACAGGCAGGGGCGGGACTGAAGCTTTCTTT	CASSFTGRGGTEAFF
TRBV29-1	few	TRBJ2-3	TRBD1	TGCAGCGTTGAGGGGACAGCTTCCACAGATACGCAGTATTTT	CSVEGTASTDTQYF
TRBV27	few	TRBJ1-6	TRBD1	TGTGCCAGCAGTTTACAGGCGGGACAGGGGGCTTCACCCCTCCACTTT	CASSLQAGQGASPLHF
TRBV18	NA	TRBJ2-5	NA	TGTGCCAGCTCACCTCCGTCAACGGGGACCCAGTACTTC	CASSPPSTGTQYF
TRBV9	once	TRBJ1-1	NA	TGTGCCAGCAGCGACAGGTGGAACACTGAAGCTTTCTTT	CASSDRWNTEAFF
TRBV10-3	many	TRBJ2-2	NA	TGTGCCATCCGGCTCTCAGCGAACACCGGGGAGCTGTTTTTT	CAIRLSANTGELFF
TRBV30	NA	TRBJ1-1	NA	TGTGCCTGGAACAGGGCGAACACTGAAGCTTTCTTT	CAWNRANTEAFF